Listed below are T cell receptor beta chains from one sample, sequenced in a study of vaccination effects on CD4 cells after COVID-19. The antigens of these receptors remain unknown. Method: immunoSEQ multiplex PCR; TCRdb's copy keeps in-frame clones and lacks some. The table shows 73,000 or so clones, with 78% occurring only once. Source: CD4+ T cells from PBMCs cultured with SARS-CoV-2 spike peptides, taken before COVID-19 vaccination. The source is a human donor who received a COVID-19 vaccine. Both conserved end residues are part of each CDR3. A D gene is named only where the DNA matches it firmly. Clone size is not always given. Where it is, it says once, few, many or a class for expanded clones.

D gene | J gene | V gene | clone size | CDR3 DNA | CDR3 protein
. | TRBJ1-1 | TRBV19 | . | TGTGCCAGTAGTATAGACTCAGAGGCCACTGAAGCTTTCTTT | CASSIDSEATEAFF
. | TRBJ2-2 | TRBV5-6 | . | TGTGCCAGCAGCTTGCCAGGACAAAACACCGGGGAGCTGTTTTTT | CASSLPGQNTGELFF
TRBD1 | TRBJ1-2 | TRBV7-3 | . | TGTGCCAGCAGCCTCTCCGGGACAGACAATGGCTACACCTTC | CASSLSGTDNGYTF
. | TRBJ2-3 | TRBV19 | . | TGTGCCAGTAGTTTCGGTAGCGGTTCACCAGATACGCAGTATTTT | CASSFGSGSPDTQYF
TRBD2 | TRBJ2-2 | TRBV6-1 | . | TGTGCCAGCAGTGGTTATAGCGGGGGCGGAACCGGGGAGCTGTTTTTT | CASSGYSGGGTGELFF
TRBD2 | TRBJ2-3 | TRBV19 | . | TGTGCCAGTAAAGGATGGGCGGGGGGGCCTACCACAGATACGCAGTATTTT | CASKGWAGGPTTDTQYF
TRBD1 | TRBJ2-5 | TRBV29-1 | . | TGCAGCGTTGTGGGACAGGGAAAGGAGACCCAGTACTTC | CSVVGQGKETQYF
. | TRBJ1-3 | TRBV6-6 | once | TGTGCCAGCAGTTACCAGGGCTCTGGAAACACCATATATTTT | CASSYQGSGNTIYF
. | TRBJ2-2 | TRBV2 | few | TGTGCCAGCAGTGAAAAGGCTTGGGTCAACACCGGGGAGCTGTTTTTT | CASSEKAWVNTGELFF
. | TRBJ1-2 | TRBV30 | few | TGTGCCTGGAGGGAGTTGCGGCGGGGTATCTATGGCTACACCTTC | CAWRELRRGIYGYTF
. | TRBJ2-5 | TRBV7-2 | . | TGTGCCAGCAGCTTGGGGCTGGCGACCCAGTACTTC | CASSLGLATQYF
TRBD1 | TRBJ1-5 | TRBV6-5 | . | TGTGCCAGCAGCGGACAGGGGGATCAGCCCCAGCATTTT | CASSGQGDQPQHF
. | TRBJ1-4 | TRBV28 | . | TGTGCCAGCAGTTCCCCCCATGCAACTAATGAAAAACTGTTTTTT | CASSSPHATNEKLFF
TRBD1 | TRBJ1-1 | TRBV2 | few | TGTGCCAGCAGTCGGACAGGGGGCTTGGACACTGAAGCTTTCTTT | CASSRTGGLDTEAFF
. | TRBJ1-1 | TRBV2 | . | TGTGCCAGCAAGCAAGTTATGAACACTGAAGCTTTCTTT | CASKQVMNTEAFF
. | TRBJ1-2 | TRBV2 | . | TGTGCCAGCAGTGATTGGGGGGGTGGCTATGGCTACACCTTC | CASSDWGGGYGYTF
TRBD2 | TRBJ2-5 | TRBV6-2/TRBV6-3 | few | TGTGCCAGCAGTTACAGCGCGGGGGGGCGGAGGGAGACCCAGTACTTC | CASSYSAGGRRETQYF
TRBD1 | TRBJ2-5 | TRBV25-1 | . | TGTGCCAGCAGTGTCCGGGACAGCAGAGAGACCCAGTACTTC | CASSVRDSRETQYF
. | TRBJ2-3 | TRBV5-8 | . | TGTGCCAGCAGCCCTCCCAGTTGGGGCCCTTTCACAGATACGCAGTATTTT | CASSPPSWGPFTDTQYF
. | TRBJ2-1 | TRBV24-1 | few | TGTGCCACCAGTGATTTTAGGGGGTCGGATGAGCAGTTCTTC | CATSDFRGSDEQFF
. | TRBJ1-2 | TRBV30 | few | TGTGCCTGGGAGGACAGACCCTATGGCTACACCTTC | CAWEDRPYGYTF
TRBD1 | TRBJ2-1 | TRBV19 | . | TGTGCCAGTAGTATAGGAGGACAGGGGGTTTACAATGAGCAGTTCTTC | CASSIGGQGVYNEQFF
. | TRBJ1-2 | TRBV3-1/TRBV3-2 | . | TGTGCCAGCAGTCGGACAGTTAACTATGGCTACACCTTC | CASSRTVNYGYTF
TRBD1 | TRBJ2-2 | TRBV5-1 | . | TGCGCCAGCACCATACGTACAGGGGGGAACACCGGGGAGCTGTTTTTT | CASTIRTGGNTGELFF
. | TRBJ2-1 | TRBV10-3 | few | TGTGCCATCAGTGAGTTCTCAGAGCAGTTCTTC | CAISEFSEQFF
. | TRBJ1-5 | TRBV1 | few | TGCACCAGCAGCCAAGTTACCATGAATCAGCCCCAGCATTTT | CTSSQVTMNQPQHF
TRBD1 | TRBJ2-4 | TRBV10-3 | . | TGTGCCATCAGTGCCCGGCAGGGGGAAGGAAACATTCAGTACTTC | CAISARQGEGNIQYF
TRBD2 | TRBJ2-3 | TRBV6-2/TRBV6-3 | . | TGTGCCAGCAGTCTCCCCGGGGGGGCCGGGACAGATACGCAGTATTTT | CASSLPGGAGTDTQYF
. | TRBJ2-1 | TRBV7-2 | . | TGTGCCAGCAGCTCCAGTTTTCCCGGGACACGACCGAATGAGCAGTTCTTC | CASSSSFPGTRPNEQFF